This T cell receptor beta chain was captured by sequencing in a study of blood T cell repertoires in COVID-19. In germline, CDR1 is MDHEN, CDR2 SYDVKM. This CDR3 is 14 amino acids long. The junction had 5 bases not matched to a gene; V was cut back by 7 bases and J by 3 bases. The data were produced by immunoSEQ multiplex PCR, yet TCRdb's version contains in-frame clones alone and is incomplete. This table holds about 300,000 clones, 85% to 90% found once. Recovered status applied to Cohort 3 donors who had two consecutive negative PCRs. It also applied to those with clearance or with symptom resolution.

The source of this sequence is a woman aged 18-29 years who had recovered from COVID-19. Sequencing input: PBMCs or T cells enriched from blood (not recorded which). The rearrangement links TRBV28 to TRBJ2-1; TRBD2 matches at 8 bases. CDR3 loop: CASTLAESYNEQFF. The CDR3 bases are TGTGCCAGCACACTAGCGGAGAGCTACAATGAGCAGTTCTTC.